This TCR beta chain was profiled in a study of blood T cells in healthy people across ages. This CDR3 comprises 13 residues. Germline V CDR1 and CDR2: MDHEN, SYDVKM. In regard to this clonotype: One end of the junction does not line up with germline, which may come from a read error.

It was with a sample-barcoded 5' primer and a J-beta primer mix that a second PCR of roughly 7 to 12 cycles was run. TCRdb reprocessed the 5' RACE reads via MiXCR and lists one record per CDR3 protein. The table includes hundreds of thousands of distinct CDR3 sequences, more than 20% detected once. This chain links TRBV28 with TRBJ2-2, with a weak D call TRBD2 (6 bases). This receptor was obtained from a man aged 65 to 85 in good health. Sequenced: blood. In DNA, the CDR3 is TGTGCCAGCAGTCTCCCCGTCCCGGGGGTGCTGTTTTTT. Translation gives CASSLPVPGVLFF.